A single sample is the source of the 9 T cell receptor beta chains below, sequenced in a study of T cell responses to AZD1222 COVID-19 vaccine. Assay: immunoSEQ multiplex PCR; the TCRdb copy retains only in-frame clones and omits some. Of more than 120,000 clones in the sample, approximately 90% were seen once. The material sequenced was peripheral blood, taken 28 days after the second AZD1222 dose. The receptors originated from an adult who received the AZD1222 COVID-19 vaccine.

The rearrangement joins TRBV28 to TRBJ1-2, with D uncertain. Trimming removed 5 bases at V and 5 bases at J, with 9 bases between. CDR1 is MDHEN, CDR2 SYDVKM, per germline. CDR3 length: 12 amino acids. This CDR3 is CASSPPGYGYTF. The DNA for the CDR3 is TGTGCCAGCAGTCCCCCGGGGTATGGCTACACCTTC.

V gene TRBV30 combines with J gene TRBJ2-3; TRBD1 aligns across 8 bases. This CDR3 is 14 amino acids long. The trim removed 0 bases at V and 6 bases at J, leaving 5 bases unmatched. Germline CDR1 GTSNPN, CDR2 SVGIG (reference sequence). This chain's CDR3 is CAWSVAGGWDTQYF. The DNA for the CDR3 is TGTGCCTGGAGTGTAGCAGGGGGCTGGGATACGCAGTATTTT.

V gene TRBV18 combines with J gene TRBJ1-3, with TRBD1 identical over 9 bases. Germline assignment: CDR1 KGHSH and CDR2 LQKENI. Losses at the gene ends were 6 bases for V and 4 bases for J; bases not matched to a gene: 13. This CDR3 region has 17 residues. This chain's CDR3 is CASSTGTGPALGNTIYF. The CDR3 DNA sequence: TGTGCCAGCTCCACCGGGACAGGGCCCGCGCTAGGAAACACCATATATTTT.

Only one count was recorded for this clone. The chain links TRBV18 to TRBJ2-6; the match to TRBD1 covers 9 bases. Germline V gives CDR1 KGHSH, CDR2 LQKENI. Trimming removed 3 bases from V and 0 bases from J; junction bases left unmatched: 15. The CDR3 totals 21 residues. The DNA of the CDR3 is TGTGCCAGCTCACCCGATAGGCGAGAACAGGGGGCTCCCTCTGGGGCCAACGTCCTGACTTTC. Translation gives CASSPDRREQGAPSGANVLTF.

J is TRBJ1-2 and V is TRBV19; D unclear. CDR1 and CDR2 from the germline V gene are LNHDA and SQIVND (reference sequence). This CDR3 region has 15 residues. Trimming stripped 6 bases from V and 4 bases from J, with 18 bases between. CDR3 protein: CASSPGVGISYGYTF. Here the CDR3 DNA reads TGTGCCAGTAGCCCCGGGGTGGGGATCTCCTATGGCTACACCTTC.

The chain links TRBV19 to TRBJ2-3; D possibly matches TRBD1 or TRBD2 (5 bases each). V lost 2 bases and J 6 bases, leaving 15 bases between the germline ends. Germline values: CDR1 LNHDA, CDR2 SQIVND (reference sequence). The CDR3 is made up of 15 amino acids. This chain's CDR3 is CASSIQGPARDTQYF. The CDR3 nucleotides are TGTGCCAGTAGTATACAGGGACCTGCAAGGGATACGCAGTATTTT.

V gene TRBV5-5 combines with J gene TRBJ1-6; D not resolved. The CDR3 consists of 12 residues. The V gene lost 1 base and the J gene lost 11 bases, with 7 bases spanning the gap. The germline V gene encodes CDR1 SGHKS and CDR2 YYEKEE (reference sequence). CDR3: CASSLSETPLHF. The CDR3 coding sequence is TGTGCCAGCAGCTTGTCAGAAACACCCCTCCACTTT.

The chain combines TRBV27 with TRBJ1-1, with 9 nucleotides matching TRBD1. The CDR3 extends over 16 amino acids. Germline assignment: CDR1 MNHEY and CDR2 SMNVEV (reference sequence). Unmatched junction bases numbered 5, after V lost 1 base and J lost 2 bases. The CDR3 loop is CASSLCGQGLNTEAFF. In DNA, the CDR3 is TGTGCCAGCAGTTTATGTGGACAGGGGCTTAACACTGAAGCTTTCTTT.

The chain couples TRBV11-2 to TRBJ1-3; D uncertain. Deletions cut 6 bases from V and 4 bases from J, with 10 bases between. Germline assignment: CDR1 SGHAT and CDR2 FQNNGV. This CDR3 comprises 13 residues. The CDR3 loop is CASSWVSGNTIYF. The DNA of the CDR3 is TGTGCCAGCAGTTGGGTGAGCGGAAACACCATATATTTT.